Reported below is one T cell receptor (beta chain). No antigen is known for it. The data are from a study of regulatory T cells in long-lasting Graves disease. Germline CDR1 is SGHRS and CDR2 is YFSETQ. V gave up 3 bases and J gave up 3 bases; unmatched junction bases: 1. This CDR3 is 15 amino acids long. General study points: Among the persistent patients, approximately 2,900 public clonotypes were shared, more than the 950 to 1,000 shared among new patients.

Documented time point: persistent/refractory GD, antithyroid drugs over 5 years with positive TRAb. The authors made the TCR library using RNA they extracted from PBMCs. Patients met American Thyroid Association criteria for Graves' disease. EDTA tubes received nine milliliters of collected peripheral blood. HTBI primers from iRepertoire and Arm-PCR of CDR3 regions yielded the TCR beta libraries. TCRdb reprocessed the multiplex PCR reads with MiXCR, giving one entry per CDR3 protein. The table has about 420,000 distinct CDR3 sequences, 23% seen once. The rearrangement links TRBV5-1 to TRBJ2-5, with 14 positions matching TRBD2. Sequenced material: peripheral blood mononuclear cells (PBMCs), taken when the disease was refractory, from a patient treated with antithyroid drugs. This TCR came from a female donor with Graves disease. The CDR3 sequence is CASSWGLAGEETQYF. The CDR3 coding sequence is TGCGCCAGCAGCTGGGGACTAGCGGGAGAAGAGACCCAGTACTTC.